These 10 T cell receptor beta chains share one sample of origin, sequenced in a study of memory CD4+ T cells and cytomegalovirus serostatus. Here immunoSEQ multiplex PCR was the method, and the copy in TCRdb shows in-frame clones only, minus some. Among over 65,000 clones listed, over 80% were seen once. The sort gate was single viable CD3+CD4+CD8-CD45RO+ cells for memory CD4+ T cells. Sequencing was done on a sample of memory CD4+ T cells from blood. These receptor sequences come from an adult in good health and CMV-seronegative.

The chain joins TRBV28 to TRBJ2-7; D remains ambiguous. CDR3 length: 11 amino acids. The germline V gene has CDR1 MDHEN and CDR2 SYDVKM. V dropped 4 bases and J dropped 2 bases, with 3 bases sitting between them. CDR3 nucleotides: TGTGCCAGCAGTTCCCCCTACGAGCAGTACTTC. Amino acid sequence: CASSSPYEQYF.

This chain uses TRBV19 with TRBJ2-5, with TRBD2 identical over 7 bases. This CDR3 spans 15 amino acids. V gave up 1 base and J gave up 2 bases; unmatched junction bases: 4. Germline-derived CDR1 and CDR2 are LNHDA and SQIVND (reference sequence). The CDR3: CASSIAGGPQETQYF. The CDR3 DNA is TGTGCCAGTAGTATAGCGGGGGGACCTCAAGAGACCCAGTACTTC.

V is TRBV29-1 and J is TRBJ2-5; 11 nucleotides agree with TRBD1. Germline CDR1 and CDR2: SQVTM and ANQGSEA. With V trimmed by 4 bases and J by 0 bases, 4 bases remained unmatched. This CDR3 region has 15 residues. The CDR3 DNA sequence: TGCAGCGTTGGGACAGGGGGCACTTACCAAGAGACCCAGTACTTC. Translating gives CSVGTGGTYQETQYF.

The rearrangement joins TRBV29-1 to TRBJ1-4; no reliable D call. CDR3 length equals 11 residues. Trimming left V 4 bases short and J 4 bases short, with 4 bases between. From germline, CDR1 is SQVTM and CDR2 ANQGSEA. The CDR3 DNA follows: TGCAGCGTTGGGGGTAATGAAAAACTGTTTTTT. Protein sequence: CSVGGNEKLFF.

The V and J genes are TRBV5-6 and TRBJ2-2; 10 nucleotides agree with TRBD1. Per the germline V gene, CDR1 is SGHDT and CDR2 is YYEEEE. The V gene end was trimmed by 6 bases and the J gene end by 4 bases; junction bases not matched to a gene: 6. The length of the CDR3 is 15 residues. CDR3 region: CASIRWTGGTGELFF. CDR3 coding DNA: TGTGCCAGCATCCGATGGACAGGGGGCACCGGGGAGCTGTTTTTT.

The gene calls are TRBV30 and TRBJ2-6, with D unresolved. The CDR3 is made up of 11 amino acids. CDR1 and CDR2 (germline): GTSNPN, SVGIG (reference sequence). Trimming removed 5 bases from V and 1 base from J, with 0 bases in between. The CDR3 DNA follows: TGTGCCTGGTCTGGGGCCAACGTCCTGACTTTC. Its translation: CAWSGANVLTF.

This clone was seen more than once but under ten times. V usage is TRBV6-1 and J usage is TRBJ1-2, with 8 bases matching TRBD1. Trimming removed 6 bases from V and 5 bases from J; junction bases left unmatched: 5. Germline V gives CDR1 MNHNS, CDR2 SASEGT. The length of the CDR3 is 13 residues. In DNA, the CDR3 is TGTGCCAGCAGCTTGGGACAGGATTATGGCTACACCTTC. Protein product: CASSLGQDYGYTF.

This sequence joins TRBV11-2 and TRBJ2-5, with D perhaps given as TRBD1 or TRBD2 (6 bases each). The germline CDR1 and CDR2 sequences are SGHAT and FQNNGV. Trimming removed 2 bases from V and 4 bases from J, with 20 bases in between. This CDR3 is 17 amino acids long. In DNA form, the CDR3 reads TGTGCCAGCAGCTTAAGGGGGGCAGGGTTAAGAGGAGAGACCCAGTACTTC. Protein product: CASSLRGAGLRGETQYF.

This chain joins TRBV4-2 and TRBJ2-1; possible D gene TRBD2, 5 bases. Per the germline V gene, CDR1 is LGHNA and CDR2 is YNFKEQ. Deletions cut 0 bases from V and 7 bases from J, with 7 bases between. The CDR3 runs to 13 residues. Here the CDR3 reads CASSQDTGNEQFF. The CDR3 coding sequence is TGTGCCAGCAGCCAAGACACGGGGAATGAGCAGTTCTTC.

This rearrangement joins TRBV19 to TRBJ2-3; 8 nucleotides match TRBD1. CDR3 length: 13 amino acids. Germline lookup yields CDR1 LNHDA and CDR2 SQIVND (reference sequence). The junction had 1 base not matched to a gene; V was cut back by 7 bases and J by 1 base. The CDR3 coding sequence is TGTGCCAGTAAGGGACAGGGCACAGATACGCAGTATTTT. It specifies CASKGQGTDTQYF.